This T cell receptor beta chain appears in the sequencing data of a study of T-cell reconstitution after alpha-beta-depleted transplantation in children. Regarding this clonotype: Antigen specificity is unknown.

Points from the study as a whole: One year post-transplant, T-cell counts and diversity were largely derived from T cells produced anew.

The ends lost 2 bases at V and 1 base at J; junction bases unmatched: 5. Germline V gene sequence: CDR1 MNHEY, CDR2 SVGAGI. The CDR3 length is 15 residues. The TCRbeta library incorporated unique molecular identifiers. MiXCR was run by TCRdb on the PCR reads, yielding one entry per CDR3 protein. The sample holds about 980,000 distinct CDR3 sequences, around 30% seen once. The sequencing used PBMCs, mostly from graft donor cells, collected 360 days after TCRalphabeta/CD19-depleted stem cell transplant. This chain joins TRBV6-5 and TRBJ2-7; 7 bases agree with TRBD1. This receptor was identified in a boy less than two years old who had a stem cell transplant for SCID, so the T cells may come from the graft donor. CDR3 region: CASSYTPGQSYEQYF. In nucleotides, the CDR3 is TGTGCCAGCAGTTACACGCCGGGACAGTCCTACGAGCAGTACTTC.